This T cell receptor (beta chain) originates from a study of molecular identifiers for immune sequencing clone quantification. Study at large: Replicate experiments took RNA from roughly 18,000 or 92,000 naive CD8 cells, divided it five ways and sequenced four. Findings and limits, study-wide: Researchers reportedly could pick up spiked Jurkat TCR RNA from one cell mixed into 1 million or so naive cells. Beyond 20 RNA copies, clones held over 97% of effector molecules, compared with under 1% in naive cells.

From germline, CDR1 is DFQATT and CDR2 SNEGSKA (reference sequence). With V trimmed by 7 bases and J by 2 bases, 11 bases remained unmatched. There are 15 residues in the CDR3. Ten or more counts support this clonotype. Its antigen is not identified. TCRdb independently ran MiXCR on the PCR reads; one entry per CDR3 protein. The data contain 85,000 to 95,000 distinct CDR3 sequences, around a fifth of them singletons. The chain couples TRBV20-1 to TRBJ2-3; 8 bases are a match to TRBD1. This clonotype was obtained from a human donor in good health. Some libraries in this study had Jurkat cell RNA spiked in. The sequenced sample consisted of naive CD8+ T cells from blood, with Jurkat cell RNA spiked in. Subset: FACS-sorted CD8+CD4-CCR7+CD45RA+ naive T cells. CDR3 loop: CSVPDAGGFTDTQYF. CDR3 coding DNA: TGCAGTGTTCCAGACGCAGGGGGCTTCACAGATACGCAGTATTTT.